The entry below describes one T cell receptor beta chain. As processed by the authors: Using reference gene primer amplification, nucleated cell counts were estimated. Only in-frame clones appear in the TCRdb table, and some are missing; sequencing was by immunoSEQ multiplex PCR. The V and J calls and clone size come from that table; D and trimming were worked out from the DNA. The profile shows about 180,000 clones, 88% of them singletons. This entry belongs to a study of blood T cell repertoires in COVID-19. Two negative PCRs, clearance, or symptom resolution characterized the recovered Cohort 3 donors. The receptor comes from a woman younger than 35 who had recovered from COVID-19. The material sequenced was PBMCs or T cells enriched from blood (not recorded which).

CDR3 protein: CASSLGVTEAFF. The DNA of the CDR3 is TGTGCCAGCAGCCTCGGGGTGACTGAAGCTTTCTTT. The chain uses TRBV5-6 and TRBJ1-1; no reliable D call. The CDR3 consists of 12 residues. Germline loops: CDR1 SGHDT, CDR2 YYEEEE. V was shortened by 4 bases and J by 5 bases, with 9 bases between the two germline ends.